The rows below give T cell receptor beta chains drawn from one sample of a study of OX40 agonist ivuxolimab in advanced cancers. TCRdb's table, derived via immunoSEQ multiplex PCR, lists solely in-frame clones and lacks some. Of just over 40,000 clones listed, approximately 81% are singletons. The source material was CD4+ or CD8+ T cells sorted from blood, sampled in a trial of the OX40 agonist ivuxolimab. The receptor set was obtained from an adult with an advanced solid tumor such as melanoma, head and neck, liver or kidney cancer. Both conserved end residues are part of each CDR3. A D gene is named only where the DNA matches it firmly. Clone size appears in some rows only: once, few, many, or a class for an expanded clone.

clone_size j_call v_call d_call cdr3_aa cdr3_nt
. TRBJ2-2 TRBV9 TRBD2 CASQPPSGRGNTGELFF TGTGCCAGCCAACCACCCAGCGGGAGGGGGAACACCGGGGAGCTGTTTTTT
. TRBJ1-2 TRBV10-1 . CASRDQAGHGYTF TGCGCCAGCAGGGATCAAGCGGGACATGGCTACACCTTC
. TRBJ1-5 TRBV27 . CASSFGVGGDQPQHF TGTGCCAGCAGTTTTGGCGTGGGCGGGGATCAGCCCCAGCATTTT
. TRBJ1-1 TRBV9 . CASSVGDTEAFF TGTGCCAGCAGCGTAGGGGATACTGAAGCTTTCTTT
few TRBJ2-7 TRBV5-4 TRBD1 CASSPGTGDYEQYF TGTGCCAGCAGCCCCGGGACAGGGGACTACGAGCAGTACTTC
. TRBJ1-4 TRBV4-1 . CASSQEPYGGGRREKLFF TGCGCCAGCAGCCAAGAGCCCTATGGGGGGGGCCGGAGGGAAAAACTGTTTTTT
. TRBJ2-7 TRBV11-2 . CASSLDPAGGYEQYF TGTGCCAGCAGCTTAGATCCCGCAGGGGGGTACGAGCAGTACTTC
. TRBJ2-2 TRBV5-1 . CASSLPRGEEVTGELFF TGCGCCAGCAGCTTGCCCCGAGGAGAGGAGGTCACCGGGGAGCTGTTTTTT
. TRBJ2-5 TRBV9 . CASSVEGTIAETQYF TGTGCCAGCAGCGTAGAGGGGACCATTGCGGAGACCCAGTACTTC
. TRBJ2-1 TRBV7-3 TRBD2 CASSSPGGESYNEQFF TGTGCCAGCAGCTCTCCGGGGGGAGAATCCTACAATGAGCAGTTCTTC
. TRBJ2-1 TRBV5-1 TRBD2 CASIPGTSGIYNEQFF TGCGCCAGCATCCCCGGGACTAGCGGGATCTACAATGAGCAGTTCTTC